This T cell receptor (beta chain) was identified during a study of siplizumab effects on memory and regulatory T cells. TCRdb keeps only in-frame clones here, not all; method: immunoSEQ multiplex PCR. Of some 73,000 clones in the sample, roughly 93% are singletons; the top ten hold about 4.5%. Overall study findings and caveats: Sequences that were alloreactive and traceable to unstimulated CD4+ memory cells were significantly reduced by siplizumab. With siplizumab, mappable alloreactive CD4+ clones averaged roughly 65% Treg-derived, versus less than 35% in controls.

From germline, CDR1 is ENHRY and CDR2 SYGVKD. Trimming removed 8 bases at V and 3 bases at J, with 11 bases between. This CDR3 is 12 amino acids long. Points on this clone: The target antigen is unknown.

This chain joins TRBV10-3 and TRBJ2-7; a weak D match, TRBD2 (6 bases). The TCR sequence derives from a human donor in good health. The specimen was CD8+ T cells sorted from blood. This chain's CDR3 is CAIGPGGYEQYF. The CDR3 DNA reads TGTGCCATCGGGCCCGGGGGCTACGAGCAGTACTTC.